The present T cell receptor (beta chain) was sequenced within a study of T cells expressing NK-cell markers. Overall study context: Sorted CD3+CD56-NKG2C+, CD3+CD56+NKG2C- and CD3+CD56+NKG2C+ T cells were the source of the TCR beta repertoires. Study-wide findings and caveats: About six of the donors carried dominant NKG2C+ clonotypes that took up about 1.0-7.0% of their CD8+ T cells.

CDR1 and CDR2 from the germline V gene are WSHSY and SAAADI. CDR3 length equals 18 residues. TCRdb processed the 5' RACE reads again and assigns one entry to each CDR3 protein, with no DNA. Its table records 200,000 to 300,000 distinct CDR3 sequences. Details on this clonotype: Its antigen is undetermined.

This chain connects TRBV10-2 to TRBJ2-3; the TRBD2 assignment by TCRdb is unverifiable without DNA. The TCR was taken from a man between 18 and 29 years old in good health. The sample taken for sequencing was blood T cells: a sorted CD56 or NKG2C T cell subset, CD4+ or CD8+ T cells, or bulk PBMC T cells (not recorded which). This chain's CDR3 is CASRGAGRAGGSTDTQYF.